These T cell receptor beta chains were read from a single sample in a study of spatial heterogeneity in lung cancer. MiXCR, run by TCRdb on the 5' RACE reads, gives a single entry per CDR3 protein. The sample has 35,000 to 55,000 distinct CDR3 sequences, around 6.8% seen once; the top ten hold about 39%. The sequencing used PBMCs, collected at surgery. These receptors were obtained from a female donor with early-stage non-small cell lung cancer. Both conserved end residues are trimmed from each CDR3. Fields, in order: CDR3 protein, V gene, J gene, D gene. The D gene is left open where the match is weak.

ASSRSEGGGNQPQH	TRBV3-1	TRBJ1-5	.
SARWGGAADTQY	TRBV20-1	TRBJ2-3	.
ASSFGAPTGELF	TRBV12-3/TRBV12-4	TRBJ2-2	.
ASSLQPMPDTQY	TRBV7-2	TRBJ2-3	.
ASSQGGFSYGYT	TRBV4-1	TRBJ1-2	.
ASSPDRVGYT	TRBV7-6	TRBJ1-2	TRBD1
SARAFFEQY	TRBV20-1	TRBJ2-7	.
SARGTPVPDTQY	TRBV20-1	TRBJ2-3	.
ASSPGLGGGSNQPQH	TRBV4-1	TRBJ1-5	.
ASSQGRNNEQF	TRBV4-3	TRBJ2-1	.
ASSPEGLALNEQF	TRBV7-2	TRBJ2-1	TRBD2
ASSQEPAGGSGDTQY	TRBV4-1	TRBJ2-3	TRBD2
ASSLAAPANTGELF	TRBV5-4	TRBJ2-2	.
ASSYSRTAPSQH	TRBV6-5	TRBJ1-5	.
ASSPRGASGGEDTQY	TRBV4-1	TRBJ2-3	TRBD2
ASSQGVATNTGELF	TRBV7-9	TRBJ2-2	TRBD1
ASSERLTGGRQPQH	TRBV6-1	TRBJ1-5	TRBD1
ASSLVAGRNTIY	TRBV7-2	TRBJ1-3	.
ASSHTDSYEQY	TRBV14	TRBJ2-7	.
SARASGESNEQF	TRBV20-1	TRBJ2-1	TRBD2
SAMQGSGPLH	TRBV20-1	TRBJ1-6	.
ASTGGETQY	TRBV10-2	TRBJ2-5	.
ASSPQGLRGTEAF	TRBV7-9	TRBJ1-1	.
ASTKLADTQY	TRBV28	TRBJ2-3	.
SAKRRDTSSYEQY	TRBV20-1	TRBJ2-7	.
ASSAAGGRVTDTQY	TRBV25-1	TRBJ2-3	TRBD2
VTSRVSRLTYEQY	TRBV15	TRBJ2-7	.
ASSLRPGTYEQY	TRBV28	TRBJ2-7	.
ASSEQGRYEQY	TRBV6-1	TRBJ2-7	.
ASSTGNYGYT	TRBV3-1	TRBJ1-2	.
ASSSGLHQPQH	TRBV28	TRBJ1-5	.
ASSYGTGSESYEQY	TRBV7-6	TRBJ2-7	.
ASSLDGEFNQPQH	TRBV7-2	TRBJ1-5	.
ASSFKTGGTSNTEAF	TRBV7-9	TRBJ1-1	TRBD1
ASRPKTGGADHETQY	TRBV7-9	TRBJ2-5	TRBD1
ASSMAHWDGYT	TRBV14	TRBJ1-2	.
ASSSTQSSGANVLT	TRBV18	TRBJ2-6	.
ASSLLGVRNSPLH	TRBV7-2	TRBJ1-6	.
SARGRGRNTEAF	TRBV20-1	TRBJ1-1	.
ASSLAELNEQF	TRBV12-3/TRBV12-4	TRBJ2-1	.
ASTLTGLPPGANVLT	TRBV6-2/TRBV6-3	TRBJ2-6	.
SVNRGLNTEAF	TRBV29-1	TRBJ1-1	TRBD1